The sequence of this T cell receptor beta chain was determined in a study of OX40 agonist ivuxolimab in advanced cancers. Data came from immunoSEQ multiplex PCR; TCRdb stores just in-frame clones and leaves some out. This repertoire shows more than 50,000 clones, roughly nine tenths found once; its top ten account for roughly an eighth. V was trimmed by 5 bases and J by 8 bases, leaving 18 bases between them. This CDR3 is built from 15 residues. Per the germline V gene, CDR1 is MRHNA and CDR2 is SNTAGT. This clonotype was sampled from an adult with an advanced solid tumor such as melanoma, head and neck, liver or kidney cancer. The rearrangement joins TRBV6-4 to TRBJ1-4; no definite D call. Sequenced material: CD4+ or CD8+ T cells sorted from blood, taken in a trial of the OX40 agonist ivuxolimab. CDR3 nucleotides: TGTGCCAGCAGTCCTCGAGGCGGCGGAGAAGAAAAACTGTTTTTT. Protein sequence: CASSPRGGGEEKLFF.